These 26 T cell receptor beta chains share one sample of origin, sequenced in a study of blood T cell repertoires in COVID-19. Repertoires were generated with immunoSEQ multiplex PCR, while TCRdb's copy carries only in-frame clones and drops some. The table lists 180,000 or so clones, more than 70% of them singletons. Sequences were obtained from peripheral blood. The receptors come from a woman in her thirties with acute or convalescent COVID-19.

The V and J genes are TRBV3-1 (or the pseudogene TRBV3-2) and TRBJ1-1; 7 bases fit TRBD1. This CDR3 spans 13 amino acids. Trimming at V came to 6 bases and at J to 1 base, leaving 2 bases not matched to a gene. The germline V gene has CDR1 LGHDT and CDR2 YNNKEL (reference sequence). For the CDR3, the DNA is TGTGCCAGCAGTAACAGGGGGAACACTGAAGCTTTCTTT. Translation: CASSNRGNTEAFF.

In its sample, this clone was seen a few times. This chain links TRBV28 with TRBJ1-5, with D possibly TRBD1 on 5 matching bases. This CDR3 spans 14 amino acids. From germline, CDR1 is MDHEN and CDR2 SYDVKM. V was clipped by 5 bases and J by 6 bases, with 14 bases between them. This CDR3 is CASSRPGFGQPQHF. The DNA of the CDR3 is TGTGCCAGCAGTCGACCAGGGTTCGGTCAGCCCCAGCATTTT. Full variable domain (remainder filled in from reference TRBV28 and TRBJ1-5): DVKVTQSSRYLVKRTGEKVFLECVQDMDHENMFWYRQDPGLGLRLIYFSYDVKMKEKGDIPEGYSVSREKKERFSLILESASTNQTSMYLCASSRPGFGQPQHFGDGTRLSIL.

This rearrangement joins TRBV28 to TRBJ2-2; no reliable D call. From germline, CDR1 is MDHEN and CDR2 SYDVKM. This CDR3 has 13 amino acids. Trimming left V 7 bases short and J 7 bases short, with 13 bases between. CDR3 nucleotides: TGTGCCAGCATTCATATCGGTCGCGGGGAGCTGTTTTTT. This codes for CASIHIGRGELFF.

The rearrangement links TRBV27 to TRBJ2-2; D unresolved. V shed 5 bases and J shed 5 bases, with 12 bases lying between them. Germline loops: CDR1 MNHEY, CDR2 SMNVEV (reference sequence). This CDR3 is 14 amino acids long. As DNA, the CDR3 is TGTGCCAGCAGTCCCTTGAGTCTGACCGGGGAGCTGTTTTTT. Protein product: CASSPLSLTGELFF.

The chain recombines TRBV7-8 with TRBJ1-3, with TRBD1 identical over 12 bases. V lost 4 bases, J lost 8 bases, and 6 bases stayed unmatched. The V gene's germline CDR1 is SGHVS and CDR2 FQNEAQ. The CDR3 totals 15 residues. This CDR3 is CASSSAGTGGYTIYF. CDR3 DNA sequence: TGTGCCAGCAGCTCCGCCGGGACAGGGGGCTACACCATATATTTT.

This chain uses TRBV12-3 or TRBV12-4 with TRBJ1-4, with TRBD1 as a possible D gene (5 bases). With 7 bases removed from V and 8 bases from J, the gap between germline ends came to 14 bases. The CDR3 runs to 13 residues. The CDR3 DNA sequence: TGTGCCAGCAACCCGGGGGGAACCGAAAAACTGTTTTTT. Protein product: CASNPGGTEKLFF.

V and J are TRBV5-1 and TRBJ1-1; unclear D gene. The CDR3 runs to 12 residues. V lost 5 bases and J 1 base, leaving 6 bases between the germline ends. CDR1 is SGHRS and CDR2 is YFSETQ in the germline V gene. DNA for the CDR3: TGCGCCAGCAGTGTCGGGAACACTGAAGCTTTCTTT. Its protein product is CASSVGNTEAFF.

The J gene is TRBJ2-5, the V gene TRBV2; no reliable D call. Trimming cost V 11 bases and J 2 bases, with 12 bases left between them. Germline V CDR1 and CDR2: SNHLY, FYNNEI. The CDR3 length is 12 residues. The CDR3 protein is CAARTDQETQYF. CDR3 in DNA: TGTGCCGCAAGAACAGATCAAGAGACCCAGTACTTC. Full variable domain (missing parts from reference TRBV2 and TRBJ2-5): EPEVTQTPSHQVTQMGQEVILRCVPISNHLYFYWYRQILGQKVEFLVSFYNNEISEKSEIFDDQFSVERPDGSNFTLKIRSTKLEDSAMYFCAARTDQETQYFGPGTRLLVL.

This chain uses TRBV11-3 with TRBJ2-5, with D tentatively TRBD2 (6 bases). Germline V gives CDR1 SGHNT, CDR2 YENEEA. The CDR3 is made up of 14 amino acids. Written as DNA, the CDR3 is TGTGCTTCCGGACGGGAGAATATTCCCCAGACCCAGTACTTC. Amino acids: CASGRENIPQTQYF. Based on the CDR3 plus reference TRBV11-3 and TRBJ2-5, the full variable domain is EAGVVQSPRYKIIEKKQPVAFWCNPISGHNTLYWYLQNLGQGPELLIRYENEEAVDDSQLPKDRFSAERLKGVDSTLKIQPAELGDSAVYLCASGRENIPQTQYFGPGTRLLVL.

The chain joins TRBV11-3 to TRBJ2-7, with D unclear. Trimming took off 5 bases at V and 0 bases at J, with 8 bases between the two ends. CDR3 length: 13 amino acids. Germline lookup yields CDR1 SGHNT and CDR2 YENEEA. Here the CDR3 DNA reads TGTGCCAGCAGCGCTAGTGCCTCCTACGAGCAGTACTTC. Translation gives CASSASASYEQYF.

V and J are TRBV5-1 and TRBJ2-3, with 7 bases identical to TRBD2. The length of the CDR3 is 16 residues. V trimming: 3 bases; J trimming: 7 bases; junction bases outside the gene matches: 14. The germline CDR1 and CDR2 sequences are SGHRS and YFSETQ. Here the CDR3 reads CASSWGSGGSSYTQYF. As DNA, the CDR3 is TGCGCCAGCAGCTGGGGGTCGGGCGGGAGCTCATATACGCAGTATTTT.

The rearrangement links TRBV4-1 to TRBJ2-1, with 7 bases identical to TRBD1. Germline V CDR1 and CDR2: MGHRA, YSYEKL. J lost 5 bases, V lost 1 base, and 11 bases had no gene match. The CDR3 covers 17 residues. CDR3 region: CASSQAQGEGINNEQFF. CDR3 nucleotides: TGCGCCAGCAGCCAAGCCCAGGGGGAAGGGATTAACAATGAGCAGTTCTTC.

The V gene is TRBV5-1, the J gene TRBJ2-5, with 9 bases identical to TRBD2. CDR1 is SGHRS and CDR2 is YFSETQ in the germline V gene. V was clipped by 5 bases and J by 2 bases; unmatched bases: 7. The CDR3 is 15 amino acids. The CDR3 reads CASRLSSGTQETQYF. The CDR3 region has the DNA TGCGCCAGCAGACTGTCTAGCGGGACACAAGAGACCCAGTACTTC.

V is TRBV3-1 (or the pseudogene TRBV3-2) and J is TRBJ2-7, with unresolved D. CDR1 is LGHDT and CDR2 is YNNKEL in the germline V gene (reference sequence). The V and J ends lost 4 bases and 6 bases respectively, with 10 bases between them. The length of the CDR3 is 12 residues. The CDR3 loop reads CASSPAYREQYF. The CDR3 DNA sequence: TGTGCCAGCAGCCCCGCCTATCGCGAGCAGTACTTC.

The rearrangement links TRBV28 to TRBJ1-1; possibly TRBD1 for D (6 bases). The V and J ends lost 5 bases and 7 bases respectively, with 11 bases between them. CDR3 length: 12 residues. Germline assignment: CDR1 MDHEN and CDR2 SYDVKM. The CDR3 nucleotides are TGTGCCAGCAGTCGGACAGCCCTTGAAGCTTTCTTT. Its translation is CASSRTALEAFF.

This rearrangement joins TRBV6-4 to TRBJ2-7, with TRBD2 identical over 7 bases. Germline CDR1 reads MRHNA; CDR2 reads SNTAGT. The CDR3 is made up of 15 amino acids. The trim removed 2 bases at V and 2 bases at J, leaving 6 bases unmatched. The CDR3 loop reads CASSDPKRDPYEQYF. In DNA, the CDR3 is TGTGCCAGCAGTGACCCTAAGCGGGATCCCTACGAGCAGTACTTC.

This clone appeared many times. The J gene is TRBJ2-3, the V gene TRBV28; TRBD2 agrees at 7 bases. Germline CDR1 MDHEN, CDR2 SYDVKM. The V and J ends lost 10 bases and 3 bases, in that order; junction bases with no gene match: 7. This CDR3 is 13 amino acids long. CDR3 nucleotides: TGTGCCACCTCAACTAGCGTAACAGATACGCAGTATTTT. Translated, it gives CATSTSVTDTQYF.

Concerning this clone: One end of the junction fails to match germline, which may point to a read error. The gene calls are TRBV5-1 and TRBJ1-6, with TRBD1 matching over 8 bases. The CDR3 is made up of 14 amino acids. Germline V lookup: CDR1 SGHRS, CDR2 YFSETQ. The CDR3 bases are TGCGCCAGCAGCTTACAGGGGGATAACTCACCCCTCCACTTT. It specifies CASSLQGDNSPLHF.

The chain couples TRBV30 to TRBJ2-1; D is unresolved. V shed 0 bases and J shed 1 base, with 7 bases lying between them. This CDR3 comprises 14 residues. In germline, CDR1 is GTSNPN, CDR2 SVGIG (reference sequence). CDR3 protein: CAWSVSASYNEQFF. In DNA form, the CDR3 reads TGTGCCTGGAGTGTGAGCGCTTCCTACAATGAGCAGTTCTTC.

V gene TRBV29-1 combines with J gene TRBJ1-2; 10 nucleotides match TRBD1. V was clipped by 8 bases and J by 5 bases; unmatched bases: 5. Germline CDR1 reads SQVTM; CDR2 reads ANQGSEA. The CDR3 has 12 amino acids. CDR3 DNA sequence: TGCAGCTTCTTGGGACAGGGGTATGGCTACACCTTC. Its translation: CSFLGQGYGYTF.

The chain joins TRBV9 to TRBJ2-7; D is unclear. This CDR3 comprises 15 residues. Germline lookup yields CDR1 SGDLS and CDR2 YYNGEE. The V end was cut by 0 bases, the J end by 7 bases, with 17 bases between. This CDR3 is CASSVELPPFLEQYF. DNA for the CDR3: TGTGCCAGCAGCGTAGAACTGCCCCCGTTCCTGGAGCAGTACTTC. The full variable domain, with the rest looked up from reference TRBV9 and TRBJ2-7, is DSGVTQTPKHLITATGQRVTLRCSPRSGDLSVYWYQQSLDQGLQFLIQYYNGEERAKGNILERFSAQQFPDLHSELNLSSLELGDSALYFCASSVELPPFLEQYFGPGTRLTVT.

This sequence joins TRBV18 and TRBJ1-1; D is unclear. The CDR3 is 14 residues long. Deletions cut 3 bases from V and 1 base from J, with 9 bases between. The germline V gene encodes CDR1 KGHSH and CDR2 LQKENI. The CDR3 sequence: CASSPRQWNTEAFF. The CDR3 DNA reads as TGTGCCAGCTCACCCCGTCAGTGGAACACTGAAGCTTTCTTT.

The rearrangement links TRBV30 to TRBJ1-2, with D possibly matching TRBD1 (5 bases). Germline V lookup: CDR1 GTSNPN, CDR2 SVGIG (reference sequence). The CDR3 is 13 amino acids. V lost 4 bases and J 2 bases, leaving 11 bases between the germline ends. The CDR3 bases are TGTGCCTGGAAACAAGGACAAAACTATGGCTACACCTTC. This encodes CAWKQGQNYGYTF.

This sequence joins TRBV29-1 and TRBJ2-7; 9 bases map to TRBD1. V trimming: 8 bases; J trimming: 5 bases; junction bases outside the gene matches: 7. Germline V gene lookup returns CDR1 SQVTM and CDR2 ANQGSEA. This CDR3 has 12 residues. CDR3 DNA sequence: TGCAGCTTCGGACAGGGGCTCAACGAGCAGTACTTC. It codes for CSFGQGLNEQYF.

The CDR3 reads CASSLALNLWEQFF. The CDR3 DNA is TGTGCCAGCAGCTTGGCCCTAAATTTATGGGAGCAGTTCTTC. The V gene is TRBV5-6, the J gene TRBJ2-1, with D uncertain. In germline, CDR1 is SGHDT, CDR2 YYEEEE. V was pared by 0 bases and J by 10 bases, with 14 bases between. This CDR3 comprises 14 residues.

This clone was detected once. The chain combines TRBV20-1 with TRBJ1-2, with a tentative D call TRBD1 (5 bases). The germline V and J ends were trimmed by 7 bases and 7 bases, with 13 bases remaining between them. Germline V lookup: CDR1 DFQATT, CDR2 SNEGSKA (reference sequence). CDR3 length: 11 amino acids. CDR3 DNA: TGCAGTGGCCAGGGTCTTCCTGGCTACACCTTC. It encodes CSGQGLPGYTF.